Presented here are 3 T cell receptor beta chains from one specimen sequenced in a study of blood T cell repertoires in COVID-19. Sequenced by immunoSEQ multiplex PCR; TCRdb stores in-frame clones only, minus some. Of under 150,000 clones in the sample, roughly 80% are singletons; the top ten hold around 2%. The sequenced sample consisted of peripheral blood. These receptors all come from a young man with acute or convalescent COVID-19.

The chain is built from TRBV9 and TRBJ2-3; 10 nucleotides align to TRBD2. V was pared by 4 bases and J by 1 base, with 6 bases of the junction left unmatched. This CDR3 is built from 16 residues. Germline assignment: CDR1 SGDLS and CDR2 YYNGEE. The chain's CDR3 is CASSTQRGGRTDTQYF. Here the CDR3 DNA reads TGTGCCAGCAGCACCCAGCGGGGGGGTCGCACAGATACGCAGTATTTT.

The J gene is TRBJ2-1, the V gene TRBV7-3; 10 nucleotides align to TRBD2. The V and J ends lost 4 bases and 3 bases, in that order; junction bases with no gene match: 3. Germline assignment: CDR1 SGHTA and CDR2 FQGTGA. This CDR3 has 15 amino acids. Written as DNA, the CDR3 is TGTGCCAGCAGCTATAGCGGGGGGAACTACAATGAGCAGTTCTTC. This sequence encodes CASSYSGGNYNEQFF. The full variable domain, with the rest looked up from reference TRBV7-3 and TRBJ2-1, is GAGVSQTPSNKVTEKGKYVELRCDPISGHTALYWYRQSLGQGPEFLIYFQGTGAADDSGLPNDRFFAVRPEGSVSTLKIQRTERGDSAVYLCASSYSGGNYNEQFFGPGTRLTVL.

J is TRBJ2-7 and V is TRBV20-1; perhaps TRBD2 as D (6 bases). The CDR3 totals 13 residues. V lost 3 bases to trimming and J lost 1 base, with 10 bases between them. The germline gives CDR1 DFQATT, CDR2 SNEGSKA (reference sequence). The CDR3 sequence is CSASSSESYEQYV. DNA of the CDR3: TGCAGTGCTAGTTCTAGCGAGTCCTACGAGCAGTACGTC.